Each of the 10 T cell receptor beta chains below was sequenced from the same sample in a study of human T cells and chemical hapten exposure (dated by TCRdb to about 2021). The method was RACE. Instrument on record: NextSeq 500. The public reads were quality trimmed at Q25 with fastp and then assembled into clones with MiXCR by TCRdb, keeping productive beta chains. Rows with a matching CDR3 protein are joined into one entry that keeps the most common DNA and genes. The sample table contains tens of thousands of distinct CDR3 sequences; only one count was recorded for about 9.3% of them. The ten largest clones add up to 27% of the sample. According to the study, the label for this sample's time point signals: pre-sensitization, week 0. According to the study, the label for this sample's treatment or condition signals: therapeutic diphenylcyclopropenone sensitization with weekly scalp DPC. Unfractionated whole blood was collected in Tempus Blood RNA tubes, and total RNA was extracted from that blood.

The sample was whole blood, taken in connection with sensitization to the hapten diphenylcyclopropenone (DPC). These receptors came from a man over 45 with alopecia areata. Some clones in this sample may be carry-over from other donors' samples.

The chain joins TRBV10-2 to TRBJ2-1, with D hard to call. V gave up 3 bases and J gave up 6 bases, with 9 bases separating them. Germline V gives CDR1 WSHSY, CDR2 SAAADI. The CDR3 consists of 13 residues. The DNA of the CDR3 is TGCGCCAGCAGTGATGCACTCCTCAATGAGCAGTTCTTC. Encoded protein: CASSDALLNEQFF.

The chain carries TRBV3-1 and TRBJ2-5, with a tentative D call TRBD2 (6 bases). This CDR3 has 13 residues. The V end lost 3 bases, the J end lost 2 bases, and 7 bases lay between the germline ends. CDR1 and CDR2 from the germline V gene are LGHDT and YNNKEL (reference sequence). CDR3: CASSQTSQETQYF. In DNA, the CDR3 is TGTGCCAGCAGCCAGACTAGTCAAGAGACCCAGTACTTC.

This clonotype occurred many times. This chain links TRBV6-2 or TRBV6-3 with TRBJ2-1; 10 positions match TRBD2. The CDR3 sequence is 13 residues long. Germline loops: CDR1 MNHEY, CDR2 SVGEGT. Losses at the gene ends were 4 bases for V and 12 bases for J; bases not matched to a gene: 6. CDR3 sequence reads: CASSSPGLAAQFF. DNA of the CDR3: TGTGCCAGCAGTTCCCCCGGACTAGCGGCGCAGTTCTTC.

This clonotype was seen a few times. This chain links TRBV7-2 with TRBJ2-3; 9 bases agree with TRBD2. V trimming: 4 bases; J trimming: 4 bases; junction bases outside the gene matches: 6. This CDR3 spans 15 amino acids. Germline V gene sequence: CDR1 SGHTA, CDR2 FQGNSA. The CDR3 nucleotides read TGTGCCAGCAGCTCCTCCAGACTAGCGGCAGATACGCAGTATTTT. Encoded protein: CASSSSRLAADTQYF.

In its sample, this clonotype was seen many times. Written as DNA, the CDR3 is TGTGCCAGCAGTTCCCCTAGCGGGAGGGGGACAGATACGCAGTATTTT. It is translated as CASSSPSGRGTDTQYF. The gene calls are TRBV7-9 and TRBJ2-3; TRBD2 agrees at 12 bases. The CDR3 contains 16 residues. V lost 6 bases to trimming and J lost 3 bases; unmatched junction nucleotides: 7. The V gene's germline CDR1 is SEHNR and CDR2 FQNEAQ (reference sequence).

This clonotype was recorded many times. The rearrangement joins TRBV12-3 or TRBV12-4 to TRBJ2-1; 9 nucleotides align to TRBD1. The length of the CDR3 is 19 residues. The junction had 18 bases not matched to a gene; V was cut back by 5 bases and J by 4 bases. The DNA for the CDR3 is TGTGCCAGCAGTCTTCCCAGGGGGACAGGGAAGGGGCCTTACAATGAGCAGTTCTTC. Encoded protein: CASSLPRGTGKGPYNEQFF.

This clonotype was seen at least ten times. The CDR3 reads CASSYPQGLNTEAFF. DNA for the CDR3: TGTGCCAGCAGTTACCCACAGGGCCTGAACACTGAAGCTTTCTTT. The chain recombines TRBV6-6 with TRBJ1-1; weak D call: TRBD1 (6 bases). Germline V gene sequence: CDR1 MNHNY, CDR2 SVGAGI (reference sequence). The CDR3 loop spans 15 amino acids. With 2 bases removed from V and 0 bases from J, the gap between germline ends came to 10 bases.

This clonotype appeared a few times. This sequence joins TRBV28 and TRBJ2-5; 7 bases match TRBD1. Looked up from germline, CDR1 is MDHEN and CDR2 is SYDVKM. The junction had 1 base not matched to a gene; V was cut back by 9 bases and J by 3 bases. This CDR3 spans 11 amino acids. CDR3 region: CASDREETQYF. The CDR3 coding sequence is TGTGCCAGTGACAGGGAAGAGACCCAGTACTTC.

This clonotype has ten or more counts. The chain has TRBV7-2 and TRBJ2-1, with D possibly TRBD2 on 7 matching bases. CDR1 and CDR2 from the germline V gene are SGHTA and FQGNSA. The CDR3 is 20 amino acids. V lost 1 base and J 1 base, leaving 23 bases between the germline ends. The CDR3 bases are TGTGCCAGCAGCTTAGTCGGCACAGGGTTCGGGAGGAGTTCCTACAATGAGCAGTTCTTC. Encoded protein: CASSLVGTGFGRSSYNEQFF.

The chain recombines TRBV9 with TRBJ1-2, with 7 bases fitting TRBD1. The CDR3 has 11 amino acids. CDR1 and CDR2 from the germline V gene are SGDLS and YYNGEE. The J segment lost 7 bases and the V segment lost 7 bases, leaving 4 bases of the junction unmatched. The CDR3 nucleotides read TGTGCCAGCGGACAGGAGAGTGGCTACACCTTC. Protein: CASGQESGYTF. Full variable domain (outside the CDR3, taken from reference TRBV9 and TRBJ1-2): DSGVTQTPKHLITATGQRVTLRCSPRSGDLSVYWYQQSLDQGLQFLIQYYNGEERAKGNILERFSAQQFPDLHSELNLSSLELGDSALYFCASGQESGYTFGSGTRLTVV.